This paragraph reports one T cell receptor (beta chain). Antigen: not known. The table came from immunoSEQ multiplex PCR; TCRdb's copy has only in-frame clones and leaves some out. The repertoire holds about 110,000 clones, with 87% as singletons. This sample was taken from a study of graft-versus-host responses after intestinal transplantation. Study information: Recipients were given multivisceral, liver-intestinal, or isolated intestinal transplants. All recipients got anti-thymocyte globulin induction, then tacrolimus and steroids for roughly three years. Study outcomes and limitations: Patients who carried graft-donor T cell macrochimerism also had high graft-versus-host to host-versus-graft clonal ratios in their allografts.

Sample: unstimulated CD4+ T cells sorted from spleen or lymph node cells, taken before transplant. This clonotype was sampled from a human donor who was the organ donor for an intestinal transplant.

The CDR3 DNA reads as TGTGCCAGCAGTTATTGGCGAGACACCGGGGAGCTGTTTTTT. Amino acid sequence: CASSYWRDTGELFF. The chain couples TRBV6-5 to TRBJ2-2; no clear D gene. Per germline, CDR1 MNHEY and CDR2 SVGAGI. The CDR3 length is 14 residues. V was cut by 3 bases and J by 3 bases, with 8 bases left in between.